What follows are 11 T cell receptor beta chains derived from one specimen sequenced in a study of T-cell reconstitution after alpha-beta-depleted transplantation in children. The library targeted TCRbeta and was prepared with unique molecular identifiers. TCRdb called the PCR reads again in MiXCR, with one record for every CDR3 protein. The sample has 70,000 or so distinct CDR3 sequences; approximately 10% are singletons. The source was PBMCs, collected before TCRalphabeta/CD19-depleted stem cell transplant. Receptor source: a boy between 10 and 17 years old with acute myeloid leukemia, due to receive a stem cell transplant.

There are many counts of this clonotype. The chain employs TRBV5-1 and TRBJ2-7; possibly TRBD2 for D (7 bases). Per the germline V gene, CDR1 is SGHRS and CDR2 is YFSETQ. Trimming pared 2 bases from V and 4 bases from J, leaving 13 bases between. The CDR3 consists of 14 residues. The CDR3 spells CASSFREGGYEQYV. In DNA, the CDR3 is TGCGCCAGCAGCTTCCGTGAGGGGGGGTACGAGCAGTACGTC.

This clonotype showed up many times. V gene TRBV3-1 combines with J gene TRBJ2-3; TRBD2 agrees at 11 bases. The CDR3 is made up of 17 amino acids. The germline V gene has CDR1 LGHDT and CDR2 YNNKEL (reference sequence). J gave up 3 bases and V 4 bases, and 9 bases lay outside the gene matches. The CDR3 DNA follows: TGTGCCAGCAGCCGGGACCCCGGGACTAGCGGAACAGATACGCAGTATTTT. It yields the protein CASSRDPGTSGTDTQYF.

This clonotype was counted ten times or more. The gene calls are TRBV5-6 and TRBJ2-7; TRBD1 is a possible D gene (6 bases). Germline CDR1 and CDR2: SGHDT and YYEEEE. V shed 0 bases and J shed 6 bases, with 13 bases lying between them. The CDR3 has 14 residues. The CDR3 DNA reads TGTGCCAGCAGCTTGGTTCATGGGGGCGGCGAGCAGTACTTC. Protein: CASSLVHGGGEQYF.

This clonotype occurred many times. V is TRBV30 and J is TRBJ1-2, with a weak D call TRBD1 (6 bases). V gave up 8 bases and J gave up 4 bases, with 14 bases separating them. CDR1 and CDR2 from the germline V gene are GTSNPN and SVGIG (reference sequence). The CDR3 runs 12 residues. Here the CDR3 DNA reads TGTGCCGTACAGGGAAGGATCTATGGCTACACCTTC. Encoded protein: CAVQGRIYGYTF.

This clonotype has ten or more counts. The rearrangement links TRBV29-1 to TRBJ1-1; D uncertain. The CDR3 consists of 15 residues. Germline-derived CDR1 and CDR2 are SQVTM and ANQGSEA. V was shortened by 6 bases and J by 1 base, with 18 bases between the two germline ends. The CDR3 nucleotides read TGCAGCGTCCTACCCCGGACGGATGGGAACACTGAAGCTTTCTTT. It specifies CSVLPRTDGNTEAFF.

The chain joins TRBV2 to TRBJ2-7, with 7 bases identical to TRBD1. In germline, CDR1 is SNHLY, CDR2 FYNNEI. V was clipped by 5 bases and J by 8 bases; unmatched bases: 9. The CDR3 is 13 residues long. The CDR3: CASSQTGSTKQYV. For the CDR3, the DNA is TGTGCCAGCAGTCAGACAGGGTCCACCAAGCAGTACGTC.

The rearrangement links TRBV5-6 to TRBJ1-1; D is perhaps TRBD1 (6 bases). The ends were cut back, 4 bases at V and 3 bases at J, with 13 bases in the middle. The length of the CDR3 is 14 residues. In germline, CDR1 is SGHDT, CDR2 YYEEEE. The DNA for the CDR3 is TGTGCCAGCAGCCGCCCAGGGGCGGACACTGAAGCTTTCTTT. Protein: CASSRPGADTEAFF.

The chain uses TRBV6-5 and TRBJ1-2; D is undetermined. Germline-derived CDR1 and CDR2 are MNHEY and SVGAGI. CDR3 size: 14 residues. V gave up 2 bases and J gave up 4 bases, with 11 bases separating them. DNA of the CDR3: TGTGCCAGCAGTTACGGGCCTCGGCTCTATGGCTACACCTTC. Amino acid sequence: CASSYGPRLYGYTF.

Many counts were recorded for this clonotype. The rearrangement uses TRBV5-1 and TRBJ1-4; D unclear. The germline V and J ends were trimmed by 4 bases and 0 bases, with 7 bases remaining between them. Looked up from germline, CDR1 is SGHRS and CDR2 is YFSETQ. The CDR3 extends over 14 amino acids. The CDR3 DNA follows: TGCGCCAGCAGCCAAGTTGCAACTAATGAAAAACTGTTTTTT. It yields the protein CASSQVATNEKLFF.

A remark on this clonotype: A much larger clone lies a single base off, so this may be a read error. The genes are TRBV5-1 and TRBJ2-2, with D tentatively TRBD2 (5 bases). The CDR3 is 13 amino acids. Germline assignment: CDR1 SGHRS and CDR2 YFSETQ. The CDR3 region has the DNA TGCGCCAGCAGCTTGGACAACACCGGGGAGCCGTTTTTT. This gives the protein CASSLDNTGEPFF.

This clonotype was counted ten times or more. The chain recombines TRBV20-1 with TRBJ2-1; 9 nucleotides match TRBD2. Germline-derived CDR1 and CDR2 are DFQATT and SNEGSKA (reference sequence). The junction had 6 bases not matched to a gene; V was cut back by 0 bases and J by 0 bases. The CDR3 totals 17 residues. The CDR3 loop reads CSARDLDSGSSYNEQFF. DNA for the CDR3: TGCAGTGCTAGAGATTTAGATAGCGGGAGCTCCTACAATGAGCAGTTCTTC.